The 24 T cell receptor beta chains given below trace back to one sample, sequenced in a study of blood T cell repertoires in COVID-19. This table comes from immunoSEQ multiplex PCR, and its TCRdb copy is limited to in-frame clones, with some not included. In the table there are some 50,000 clones, roughly 89% of which are singletons. Source material: peripheral blood. Source of these receptors: an elderly man with acute or convalescent COVID-19.

V is TRBV2 and J is TRBJ1-2, with D possibly being TRBD1 (6 bases). V was pared by 4 bases and J by 8 bases, with 11 bases between. CDR1 and CDR2 (germline): SNHLY, FYNNEI. This CDR3 comprises 12 residues. The CDR3 is CASSVQGDGYTF. CDR3 DNA sequence: TGTGCCAGCAGTGTACAGGGAGACGGCTACACCTTC.

This chain joins TRBV5-4 and TRBJ1-2, with D uncertain. Trimming cost V 9 bases and J 4 bases, with 19 bases left between them. This CDR3 contains 14 residues. CDR1 and CDR2 from the germline V gene are SGHNT and YYREEE (reference sequence). CDR3 DNA sequence: TGTGCCACCAGAGTGGACTCTCTAGCCTATGGCTACACCTTC. It codes for CATRVDSLAYGYTF.

The chain joins TRBV6-5 to TRBJ1-6; D gene ambiguous. The CDR3 sequence is 12 residues long. Germline V gene sequence: CDR1 MNHEY, CDR2 SVGAGI. Trimming shortened V by 5 bases and J by 4 bases, and 3 bases separated the two germline ends. DNA for the CDR3: TGTGCCAGCAGTATATATAATTCACCCCTCCACTTT. Translated: CASSIYNSPLHF.

The chain recombines TRBV19 with TRBJ1-6; 10 bases are a match to TRBD1. Germline V gives CDR1 LNHDA, CDR2 SQIVND (reference sequence). The CDR3 is 15 amino acids. The trim removed 3 bases at V and 7 bases at J, leaving 3 bases unmatched. The CDR3 region is CASSMGQGKNSPLHF. The CDR3, as DNA: TGTGCCAGTAGTATGGGACAGGGGAAAAATTCACCCCTCCACTTT.

This clone showed up just once. V and J are TRBV19 and TRBJ1-4; D gene ambiguous. Germline CDR1 is LNHDA and CDR2 is SQIVND (reference sequence). V was clipped by 2 bases and J by 13 bases, with 26 bases between them. The CDR3 is 17 amino acids. CDR3 region: CASSIPHHPTESRRLFF. The DNA for the CDR3 is TGTGCCAGTAGTATACCACATCACCCCACGGAATCACGGAGACTGTTTTTT.

CDR3: CASSPRGQNNQPQHF. The CDR3 DNA reads TGTGCCAGCAGCCCCCGGGGACAGAATAATCAGCCCCAGCATTTT. The gene calls are TRBV11-2 and TRBJ1-5; 7 nucleotides line up with TRBD1. V trimming: 5 bases; J trimming: 4 bases; junction bases outside the gene matches: 8. CDR1 SGHAT and CDR2 FQNNGV come from the germline V gene. The CDR3 is 15 amino acids.

The V gene is TRBV12-3 or TRBV12-4, the J gene TRBJ1-6; D remains unclear. The ends were cut back, 6 bases at V and 7 bases at J, with 7 bases in the middle. The CDR3 length is 12 residues. The CDR3 bases are TGTGCCAGCAGCCTCGCGAATTCACCCCTCCACTTT. Amino acid sequence: CASSLANSPLHF.

This chain joins TRBV9 and TRBJ2-1; possibly TRBD2 for D (6 bases). Germline V gene data show CDR1 as SGDLS and CDR2 as YYNGEE. This CDR3 is 17 amino acids long. The V gene lost 0 bases and the J gene lost 10 bases, with 23 bases spanning the gap. In nucleotides, the CDR3 is TGTGCCAGCAGCGTAGAAGGCCCGGGACTCCACCCGAGGGAGCAGTTCTTC. Its protein product is CASSVEGPGLHPREQFF.

CDR3: CASSTYEGDSNQPQHF. CDR3 nucleotides: TGTGCCAGTAGTACCTATGAAGGGGATAGCAATCAGCCCCAGCATTTT. The chain joins TRBV19 to TRBJ1-5, with TRBD1 as a possible D gene (5 bases). CDR3 length: 16 amino acids. Trimming cost V 4 bases and J 0 bases, with 13 bases left between them. CDR1 is LNHDA and CDR2 is SQIVND in the germline V gene (reference sequence).

The gene calls are TRBV20-1 and TRBJ1-1; no clear D. V lost 3 bases and J lost 7, with 15 bases in between. Germline CDR1 is DFQATT and CDR2 is SNEGSKA (reference sequence). This CDR3 has 13 amino acids. CDR3 sequence (DNA): TGCAGTGCTAGTGGGTCTGTTGAGGTTGAAGCTTTCTTT. This codes for CSASGSVEVEAFF.

V and J are TRBV5-4 and TRBJ2-5; perhaps TRBD2 as D (7 bases). Trimming stripped 5 bases from V and 2 bases from J, with 19 bases between. This CDR3 has 16 residues. Germline loops: CDR1 SGHNT, CDR2 YYREEE (reference sequence). CDR3 region: CASRPGGLKKQETQYF. The CDR3 nucleotides are TGTGCCAGCAGGCCGGGGGGCCTAAAAAAACAAGAGACCCAGTACTTC.

The chain uses TRBV6-2 or TRBV6-3 and TRBJ2-6, with 10 bases matching TRBD1. Trimming cost V 6 bases and J 2 bases; bases outside gene matches: 7. This CDR3 is built from 17 residues. Germline assignment: CDR1 MNHEY and CDR2 SVGEGT. CDR3 protein: CASSPRDRGPGANVLTF. DNA for the CDR3: TGTGCCAGCAGCCCCCGGGACAGGGGACCTGGGGCCAACGTCCTGACTTTC.

The V gene is TRBV5-4, the J gene TRBJ2-3; weak D call: TRBD1 (6 bases). Deletions cut 6 bases from V and 4 bases from J, with 21 bases between. The germline V gene encodes CDR1 SGHNT and CDR2 YYREEE (reference sequence). This CDR3 is 16 amino acids long. CDR3 protein: CASIRRQGSAADTQYF. CDR3 nucleotide sequence: TGTGCCAGCATCCGAAGGCAGGGGTCGGCGGCAGATACGCAGTATTTT.

The gene calls are TRBV10-3 and TRBJ1-1, with D perhaps TRBD1 (5 bases). Germline values: CDR1 ENHRY, CDR2 SYGVKD. The CDR3 is 14 amino acids. With 2 bases removed from V and 0 bases from J, the gap between germline ends came to 7 bases. CDR3 bases: TGTGCCATCAGTGAGGACAGTATGAACACTGAAGCTTTCTTT. Encoded protein: CAISEDSMNTEAFF.

The rearrangement links TRBV27 to TRBJ1-1; D perhaps matches TRBD1 (5 bases). V was pared by 4 bases and J by 1 base, with 13 bases between. CDR1 MNHEY and CDR2 SMNVEV come from the germline V gene (reference sequence). The CDR3 totals 15 residues. CDR3 region: CASSSPWGGNTEAFF. The CDR3 DNA is TGTGCCAGCAGTTCCCCCTGGGGGGGGAACACTGAAGCTTTCTTT.

The V call is TRBV9, the J call TRBJ1-4, with D unresolved. Germline CDR1 reads SGDLS; CDR2 reads YYNGEE. Trimming pared 3 bases from V and 1 base from J, leaving 13 bases between. The CDR3 sequence is 16 residues long. CDR3 DNA sequence: TGTGCCAGCAGCGACGGACTTCAGCAAACTAATGAAAAACTGTTTTTT. Residues: CASSDGLQQTNEKLFF.

V and J are TRBV7-2 and TRBJ2-3, with D hard to call. Trimming removed 2 bases from V and 0 bases from J, with 12 bases in between. Per germline, CDR1 SGHTA and CDR2 FQGNSA. The CDR3 totals 16 residues. The CDR3 nucleotides are TGTGCCAGCAGCTTATTGGGCACCTCTAGCACAGATACGCAGTATTTT. It specifies CASSLLGTSSTDTQYF.

The chain has TRBV25-1 and TRBJ1-2; tentative D call: TRBD1 (6 bases). V was trimmed by 2 bases and J by 6 bases, leaving 10 bases between them. The CDR3 is made up of 13 amino acids. Germline V CDR1 and CDR2: MGHDK, SYGVNS. CDR3 region: CASSETGRDGYTF. For the CDR3, the DNA is TGTGCCAGCAGTGAAACAGGGCGGGATGGCTACACCTTC.

J is TRBJ1-2 and V is TRBV6-6; unclear D gene. Germline V gives CDR1 MNHNY, CDR2 SVGAGI (reference sequence). Trimming stripped 9 bases from V and 13 bases from J, with 18 bases between. CDR3 length equals 11 residues. The chain's CDR3 is CASRHSIEGTF. CDR3 DNA: TGTGCCAGTAGACACTCTATCGAGGGCACCTTC.

V and J are TRBV18 and TRBJ1-2; a weak D match, TRBD1 (5 bases). Germline CDR1 KGHSH, CDR2 LQKENI. The length of the CDR3 is 15 residues. V was cut by 3 bases and J by 3 bases, with 14 bases left in between. CDR3 in amino acids: CASSPGIRADYGYTF. The CDR3 DNA reads TGTGCCAGCTCACCTGGGATCAGGGCGGACTATGGCTACACCTTC.

The chain recombines TRBV29-1 with TRBJ2-5; possibly TRBD1 for D (7 bases). This CDR3 comprises 15 residues. Germline-derived CDR1 and CDR2 are SQVTM and ANQGSEA. Trimming removed 3 bases from V and 4 bases from J, with 18 bases in between. The CDR3 DNA sequence: TGCAGCGTTGAGCGGAGGGGGCGGACCACAGAGACCCAGTACTTC. It yields the protein CSVERRGRTTETQYF.

This clone was counted between two and nine times. The chain links TRBV18 to TRBJ2-5; 14 bases are shared with TRBD2. Germline V gene lookup returns CDR1 KGHSH and CDR2 LQKENI. V shed 2 bases, J shed 4 bases, and the junction held 3 bases outside the gene matches. The CDR3 consists of 16 residues. The CDR3 region has the DNA TGTGCCAGCTCACCAGAAGGACTAGCGGGGGGAGAGACCCAGTACTTC. This translates into CASSPEGLAGGETQYF.

V usage is TRBV5-1 and J usage is TRBJ1-6, with D possibly TRBD1 on 5 matching bases. The ends were cut back, 2 bases at V and 4 bases at J, with 7 bases in the middle. The CDR3 is 14 residues long. Germline CDR1 is SGHRS and CDR2 is YFSETQ. The CDR3 region has the DNA TGCGCCAGCAGCTTCGACAGTTATAATTCACCCCTCCACTTT. It translates to CASSFDSYNSPLHF.

J is TRBJ2-1 and V is TRBV5-1, with 11 bases matching TRBD2. Germline V gene lookup returns CDR1 SGHRS and CDR2 YFSETQ. This CDR3 is 17 amino acids long. V shed 4 bases, J shed 6 bases, and the junction held 12 bases outside the gene matches. The CDR3 protein is CASSPTVITSGSNEQFF. CDR3 coding DNA: TGCGCCAGCAGCCCGACTGTCATTACTAGCGGGAGCAATGAGCAGTTCTTC.